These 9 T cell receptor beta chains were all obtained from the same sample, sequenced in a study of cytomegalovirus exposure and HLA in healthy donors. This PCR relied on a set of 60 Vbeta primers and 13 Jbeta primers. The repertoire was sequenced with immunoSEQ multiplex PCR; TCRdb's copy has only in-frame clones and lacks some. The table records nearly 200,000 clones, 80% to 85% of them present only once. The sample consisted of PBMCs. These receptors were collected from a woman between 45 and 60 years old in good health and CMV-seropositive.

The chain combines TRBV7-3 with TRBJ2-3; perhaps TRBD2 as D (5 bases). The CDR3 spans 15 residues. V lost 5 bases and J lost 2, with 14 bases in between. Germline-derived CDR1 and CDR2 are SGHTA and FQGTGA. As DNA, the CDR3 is TGTGCCAGCAGCCCATCCGGGGTACACACAGATACGCAGTATTTT. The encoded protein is CASSPSGVHTDTQYF. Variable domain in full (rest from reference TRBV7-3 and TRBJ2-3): GAGVSQTPSNKVTEKGKYVELRCDPISGHTALYWYRQSLGQGPEFLIYFQGTGAADDSGLPNDRFFAVRPEGSVSTLKIQRTERGDSAVYLCASSPSGVHTDTQYFGPGTRLTVL.

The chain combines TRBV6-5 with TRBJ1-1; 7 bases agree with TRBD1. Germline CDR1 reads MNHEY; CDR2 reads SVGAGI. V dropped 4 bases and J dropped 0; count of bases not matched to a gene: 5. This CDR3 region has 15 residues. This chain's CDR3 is CASSSRQGMNTEAFF. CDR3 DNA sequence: TGTGCCAGCAGTTCGAGACAGGGAATGAACACTGAAGCTTTCTTT.

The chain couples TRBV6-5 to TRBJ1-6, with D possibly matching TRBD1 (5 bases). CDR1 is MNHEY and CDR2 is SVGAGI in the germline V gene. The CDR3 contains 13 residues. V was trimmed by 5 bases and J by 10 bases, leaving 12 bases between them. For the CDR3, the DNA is TGTGCCAGCAGTGCCAGGGTGGGCTCACCCCTCCACTTT. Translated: CASSARVGSPLHF.

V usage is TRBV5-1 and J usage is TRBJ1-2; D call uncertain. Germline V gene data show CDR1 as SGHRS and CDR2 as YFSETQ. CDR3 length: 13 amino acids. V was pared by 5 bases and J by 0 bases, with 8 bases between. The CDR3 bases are TGCGCCAGCAGGGCCCCAGCTAACTATGGCTACACCTTC. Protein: CASRAPANYGYTF.

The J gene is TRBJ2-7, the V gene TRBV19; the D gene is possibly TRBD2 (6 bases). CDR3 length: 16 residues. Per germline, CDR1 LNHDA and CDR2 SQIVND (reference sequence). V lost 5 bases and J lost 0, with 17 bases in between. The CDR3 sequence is CASSPTGTFSSYEQYF. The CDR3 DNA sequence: TGTGCCAGTAGTCCCACCGGGACTTTCAGCTCCTACGAGCAGTACTTC.

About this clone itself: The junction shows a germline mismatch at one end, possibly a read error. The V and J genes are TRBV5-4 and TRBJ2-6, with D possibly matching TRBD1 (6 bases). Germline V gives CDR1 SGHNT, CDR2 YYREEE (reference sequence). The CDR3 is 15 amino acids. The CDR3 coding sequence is TGTGCCAGCAGCTTGGGGGGGCCTGGGGCCAACGGCCTGACTTTC. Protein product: CASSLGGPGANGLTF.

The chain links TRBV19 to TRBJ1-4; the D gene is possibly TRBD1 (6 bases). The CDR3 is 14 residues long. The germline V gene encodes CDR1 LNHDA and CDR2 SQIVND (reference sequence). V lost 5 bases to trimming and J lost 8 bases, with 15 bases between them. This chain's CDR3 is CASSVRGRDEKLFF. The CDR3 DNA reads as TGTGCCAGTAGTGTCAGGGGTCGCGACGAAAAACTGTTTTTT.

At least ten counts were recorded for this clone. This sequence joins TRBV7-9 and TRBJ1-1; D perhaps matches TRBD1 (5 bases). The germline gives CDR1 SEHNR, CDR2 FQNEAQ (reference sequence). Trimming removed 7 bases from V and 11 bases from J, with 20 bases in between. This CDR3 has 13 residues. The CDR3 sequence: CASTPGVSLEAFF. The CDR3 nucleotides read TGTGCCAGCACCCCGGGGGTTTCTTTGGAGGCTTTCTTT.

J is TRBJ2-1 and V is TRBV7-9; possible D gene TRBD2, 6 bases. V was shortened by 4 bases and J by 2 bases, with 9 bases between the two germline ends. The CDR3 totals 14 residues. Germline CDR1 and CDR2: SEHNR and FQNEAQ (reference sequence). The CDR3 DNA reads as TGTGCCAGCAGCTACGGCGGGACCTACAATGAGCAGTTCTTC. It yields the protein CASSYGGTYNEQFF.